These 16 T cell receptor beta chains originate from one sample sequenced in a study of response to subunit inactivated influenza vaccine. One entry per CDR3 protein, called by TCRdb with MiXCR from the RT-PCR reads. The table shows 650,000 to 800,000 distinct CDR3 sequences, with roughly 14% occurring only once. The material was PBMCs from blood, obtained 14 to 15 days before vaccination. Receptors were obtained from a man aged 45-60 years who received an inactivated influenza vaccine.

This clonotype was seen only a few times. The chain combines TRBV29-1 with TRBJ2-7, with 9 bases matching TRBD1. J was trimmed by 2 bases and V by 7 bases; bases with no gene match: 3. The CDR3 has 12 residues. Germline V gene lookup returns CDR1 SQVTM and CDR2 ANQGSEA. The CDR3 spells CSGRTGAYEQYF. The DNA for the CDR3 is TGCAGCGGGCGGACAGGGGCCTACGAGCAGTACTTC.

V is TRBV21-1 and J is TRBJ2-1; TRBD2 is the table's D call, not checked against the DNA. TRBV21-1 is reported as a pseudogene. The CDR3 runs to 14 residues. The CDR3: CASSNGRVPNEQFF. In DNA, the CDR3 is TGTGCCAGCAGCAACGGGCGGGTACCGAATGAGCAGTTCTTC.

This clonotype appeared a few times. This chain links TRBV4-1 with TRBJ1-2, with 12 bases matching TRBD1. The germline V gene has CDR1 MGHRA and CDR2 YSYEKL. The CDR3 is 17 amino acids. The V gene end was trimmed by 0 bases and the J gene end by 4 bases; junction bases not matched to a gene: 6. This chain's CDR3 is CASSQEGQGAPGYGYTF. The CDR3 DNA reads as TGCGCCAGCAGCCAAGAGGGACAGGGGGCGCCGGGCTATGGCTACACCTTC.

Many counts were recorded for this clonotype. This sequence joins TRBV12-3 or TRBV12-4 and TRBJ1-1, with TRBD1 matching 10 bases. The CDR3 is made up of 17 amino acids. V lost 2 bases, J lost 0 bases, and 6 bases stayed unmatched. CDR3 sequence reads: CASSLKGQGKMNTEAFF. DNA of the CDR3: TGTGCCAGCAGTTTAAAGGGACAGGGGAAGATGAACACTGAAGCTTTCTTT.

This clonotype was observed many times. The chain combines TRBV20-1 with TRBJ2-7, with D perhaps matching TRBD1 (5 bases). The CDR3 runs 11 residues. V gave up 6 bases and J gave up 6 bases, with 12 bases separating them. Germline CDR1 and CDR2: DFQATT and SNEGSKA (reference sequence). The CDR3 DNA reads TGCAGTGCGGGGCGCACCGTCGAGCAGTACTTC. Amino acids: CSAGRTVEQYF.

This rearrangement joins TRBV6-5 to TRBJ1-4, with TRBD1 identical over 8 bases. The CDR3 extends over 13 amino acids. Germline assignment: CDR1 MNHEY and CDR2 SVGAGI. V lost 4 bases and J lost 8; bases outside the gene matches: 3. CDR3 sequence reads: CASSSRQGEKLFF. The CDR3 DNA follows: TGTGCCAGCAGTTCTCGACAGGGGGAAAAACTGTTTTTT.

This clonotype was seen repeatedly, ten times or more. This chain links TRBV5-1 with TRBJ2-7, with TRBD2 matching over 13 bases. CDR3 length: 16 residues. Germline trimming cut 0 bases from V and 5 bases from J; bases unmatched to any gene: 5. Germline V gene lookup returns CDR1 SGHRS and CDR2 YFSETQ. Here the CDR3 DNA reads TGCGCCAGCAGCTTGGCCCGGGGACTAGCGGGAAACGAGCAGTACTTC. Its translation is CASSLARGLAGNEQYF.

This clonotype was seen ten or more times. The J gene is TRBJ2-7, the V gene TRBV20-1; 10 nucleotides line up with TRBD1. The ends lost 4 bases at V and 7 bases at J; junction bases unmatched: 7. This CDR3 region has 13 residues. Germline CDR1 and CDR2: DFQATT and SNEGSKA (reference sequence). The CDR3: CSATGTGAGEQYF. The CDR3 coding sequence is TGCAGTGCTACCGGGACAGGGGCGGGGGAGCAGTACTTC.

This clonotype was seen a few times. V is TRBV13 and J is TRBJ2-1, with 8 bases fitting TRBD2. The CDR3 consists of 15 residues. V gave up 3 bases and J gave up 5 bases; unmatched junction bases: 6. Germline values: CDR1 PRHDT, CDR2 FYEKMQ (reference sequence). The CDR3 region is CASSFRLASHNEQFF. The CDR3 DNA reads TGTGCCAGCAGCTTTAGACTAGCGTCCCACAATGAGCAGTTCTTC.

There are many counts of this clonotype. V is TRBV27 and J is TRBJ1-1; D might be TRBD1 (5 bases). Germline CDR1 MNHEY, CDR2 SMNVEV (reference sequence). The V end lost 0 bases, the J end lost 4 bases, and 12 bases lay between the germline ends. The CDR3 has 15 amino acids. This chain's CDR3 is CASSLSGSGSTEAFF. The CDR3 coding sequence is TGTGCCAGCAGTTTATCGGGGTCAGGGAGCACTGAAGCTTTCTTT.

The sample holds one count of this clonotype. This chain links TRBV20-1 with TRBJ2-7; no clear D. The length of the CDR3 is 12 residues. Trimming stripped 6 bases from V and 4 bases from J, with 13 bases between. Germline lookup yields CDR1 DFQATT and CDR2 SNEGSKA (reference sequence). The CDR3 loop reads CSAQDWQYEQYF. The CDR3 region has the DNA TGCAGTGCCCAAGACTGGCAATACGAGCAGTACTTC.

The chain recombines TRBV15 with TRBJ1-6; D gene unclear. Between the trimmed V and J ends, which lost 0 bases and 0 bases, there was a span of 9 bases. From germline, CDR1 is LNHNV and CDR2 YYDKDF (reference sequence). The length of the CDR3 is 17 residues. The CDR3 protein is CATSRDWQSSYNSPLHF. The CDR3 DNA reads as TGTGCCACCAGCAGAGATTGGCAGAGCTCCTATAATTCACCCCTCCACTTT.

The chain is built from TRBV7-2 and TRBJ2-5, with D maybe TRBD2 (5 bases). CDR1 is SGHTA, CDR2 FQGNSA, per germline. V dropped 4 bases and J dropped 4 bases, with 13 bases sitting between them. The CDR3 has 14 residues. The CDR3 loop is CASSWGALGETQYF. The DNA of the CDR3 is TGTGCCAGCAGCTGGGGAGCCCTGGGAGAGACCCAGTACTTC.

The rearrangement links TRBV25-1 to TRBJ1-2, with TRBD1 as a possible D gene (5 bases). Germline V gene sequence: CDR1 MGHDK, CDR2 SYGVNS. The CDR3 contains 12 residues. Between the trimmed V and J ends, which lost 7 bases and 8 bases, there was a span of 14 bases. CDR3 sequence: CASMEAGRGYTF. As DNA, the CDR3 is TGTGCCAGCATGGAGGCAGGGAGGGGCTACACCTTC.

This clonotype was detected only a few times. The chain carries TRBV6-1 and TRBJ2-5; D gene ambiguous. This CDR3 has 13 residues. Trimming took 3 bases from V and 5 from J, leaving 10 bases between them. The germline CDR1 and CDR2 sequences are MNHNS and SASEGT. CDR3 in amino acids: CASSDRTEETQYF. In DNA, the CDR3 is TGTGCCAGCAGTGACCGGACCGAGGAGACCCAGTACTTC.

The chain recombines TRBV7-2 with TRBJ1-5, with a tentative D call TRBD1 (5 bases). CDR3 length: 16 residues. Trimming stripped 3 bases from V and 2 bases from J, with 14 bases between. Germline loops: CDR1 SGHTA, CDR2 FQGNSA. The CDR3 nucleotides read TGTGCCAGCAGCTTGGTGTGGGGGAACGGCAATCAGCCCCAGCATTTT. It encodes CASSLVWGNGNQPQHF.